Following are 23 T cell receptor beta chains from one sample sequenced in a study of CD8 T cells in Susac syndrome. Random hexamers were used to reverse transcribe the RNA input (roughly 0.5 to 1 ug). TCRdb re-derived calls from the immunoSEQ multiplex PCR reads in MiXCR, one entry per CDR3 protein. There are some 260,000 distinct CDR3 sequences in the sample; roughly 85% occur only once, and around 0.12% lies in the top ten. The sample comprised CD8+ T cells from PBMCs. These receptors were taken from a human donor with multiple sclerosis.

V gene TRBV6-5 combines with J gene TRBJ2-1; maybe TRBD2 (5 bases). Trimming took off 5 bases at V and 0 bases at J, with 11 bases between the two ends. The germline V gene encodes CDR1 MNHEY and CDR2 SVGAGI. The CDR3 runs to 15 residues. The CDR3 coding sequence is TGTGCCAGCAGTAATAGCGTGAGCTCCTACAATGAGCAGTTCTTC. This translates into CASSNSVSSYNEQFF.

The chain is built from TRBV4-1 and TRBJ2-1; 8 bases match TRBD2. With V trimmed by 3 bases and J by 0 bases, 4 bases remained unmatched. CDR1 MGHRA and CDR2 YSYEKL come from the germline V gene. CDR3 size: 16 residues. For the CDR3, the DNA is TGCGCCAGCAGCCAGGCCAGCGGGAGCTCCTACAATGAGCAGTTCTTC. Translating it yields CASSQASGSSYNEQFF.

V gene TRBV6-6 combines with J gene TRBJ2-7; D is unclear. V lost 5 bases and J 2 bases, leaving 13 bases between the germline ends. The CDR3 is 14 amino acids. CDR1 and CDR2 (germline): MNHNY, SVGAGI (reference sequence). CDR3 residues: CASSQGQSTYEQYF. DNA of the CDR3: TGTGCCAGCAGTCAAGGGCAGTCTACCTACGAGCAGTACTTC.

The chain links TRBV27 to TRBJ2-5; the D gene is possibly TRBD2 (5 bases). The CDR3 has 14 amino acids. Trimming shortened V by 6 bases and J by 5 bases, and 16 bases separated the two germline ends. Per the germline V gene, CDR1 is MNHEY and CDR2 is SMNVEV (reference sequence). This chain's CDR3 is CASSPRQTGETQYF. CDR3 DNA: TGTGCCAGCAGCCCCAGGCAGACGGGGGAGACCCAGTACTTC.

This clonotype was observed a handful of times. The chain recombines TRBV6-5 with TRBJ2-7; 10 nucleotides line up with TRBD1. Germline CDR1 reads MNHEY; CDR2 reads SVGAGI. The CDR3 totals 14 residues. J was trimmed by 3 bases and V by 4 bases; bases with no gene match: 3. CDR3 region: CASSFGQGGYEQYF. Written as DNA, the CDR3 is TGTGCCAGCAGTTTCGGACAGGGGGGCTACGAGCAGTACTTC.

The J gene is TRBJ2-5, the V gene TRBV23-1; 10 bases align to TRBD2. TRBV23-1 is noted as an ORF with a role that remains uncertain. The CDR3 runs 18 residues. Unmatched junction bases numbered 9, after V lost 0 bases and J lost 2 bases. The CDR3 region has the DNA TGCGCCAGCAGTCAATCAGGGGGGGGGACTAGCGCTCAAGAGACCCAGTACTTC. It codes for CASSQSGGGTSAQETQYF.

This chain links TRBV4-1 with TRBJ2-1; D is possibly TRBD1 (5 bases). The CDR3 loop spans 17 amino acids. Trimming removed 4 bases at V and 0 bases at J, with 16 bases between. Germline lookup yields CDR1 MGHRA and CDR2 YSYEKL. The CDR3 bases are TGCGCCAGCAGCCCCATAGGGGTGTTTAGCTCCTACAATGAGCAGTTCTTC. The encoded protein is CASSPIGVFSSYNEQFF.

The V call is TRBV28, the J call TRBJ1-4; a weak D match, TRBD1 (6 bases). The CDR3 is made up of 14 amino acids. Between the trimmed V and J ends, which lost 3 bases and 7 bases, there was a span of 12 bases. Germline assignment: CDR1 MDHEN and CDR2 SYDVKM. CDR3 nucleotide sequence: TGTGCCAGCAGTTTTCCGCAAGGGGGTGAAAAACTGTTTTTT. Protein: CASSFPQGGEKLFF.

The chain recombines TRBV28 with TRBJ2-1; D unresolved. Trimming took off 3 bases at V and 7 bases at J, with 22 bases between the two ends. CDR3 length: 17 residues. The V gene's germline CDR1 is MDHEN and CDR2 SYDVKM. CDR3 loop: CASSFLQDERFGNEQFF. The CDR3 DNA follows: TGTGCCAGCAGTTTTCTCCAGGACGAGCGATTTGGTAATGAGCAGTTCTTC.

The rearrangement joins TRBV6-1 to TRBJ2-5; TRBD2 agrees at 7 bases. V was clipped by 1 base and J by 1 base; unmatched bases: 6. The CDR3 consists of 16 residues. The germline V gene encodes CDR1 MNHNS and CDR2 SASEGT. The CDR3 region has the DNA TGTGCCAGCAGTGAAGTGGGAGGGTCGGGCCAAGAGACCCAGTACTTC. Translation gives CASSEVGGSGQETQYF.

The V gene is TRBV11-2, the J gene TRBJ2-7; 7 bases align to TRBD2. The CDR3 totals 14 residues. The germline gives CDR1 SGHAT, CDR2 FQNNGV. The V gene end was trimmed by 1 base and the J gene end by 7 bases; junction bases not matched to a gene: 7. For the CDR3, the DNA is TGTGCCAGCAGCTTAGGCAGGGACTACTTTGAGCAGTACTTC. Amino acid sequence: CASSLGRDYFEQYF.

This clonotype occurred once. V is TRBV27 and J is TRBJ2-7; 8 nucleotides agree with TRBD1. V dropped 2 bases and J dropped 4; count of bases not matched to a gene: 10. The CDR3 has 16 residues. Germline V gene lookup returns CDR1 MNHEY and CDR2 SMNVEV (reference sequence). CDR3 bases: TGTGCCAGCAGTTTAGCTGGTGGACAGGGAACATACGAGCAGTACTTC. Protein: CASSLAGGQGTYEQYF.

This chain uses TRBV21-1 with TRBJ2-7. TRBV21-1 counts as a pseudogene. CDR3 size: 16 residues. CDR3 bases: TGTGCCAGCAGCATCGATACGAGAGAGAGCTCCTACGAGCAGTACTTC. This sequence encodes CASSIDTRESSYEQYF.

Here the CDR3 reads CSVVFFTSGNTGELFF. The CDR3 region has the DNA TGCAGCGTTGTATTCTTCACTAGCGGGAACACCGGGGAGCTGTTTTTT. The chain uses TRBV29-1 and TRBJ2-2, with 8 bases aligning to TRBD2. V shed 4 bases, J shed 1 base, and the junction held 8 bases outside the gene matches. The CDR3 sequence is 16 residues long. Germline-derived CDR1 and CDR2 are SQVTM and ANQGSEA.

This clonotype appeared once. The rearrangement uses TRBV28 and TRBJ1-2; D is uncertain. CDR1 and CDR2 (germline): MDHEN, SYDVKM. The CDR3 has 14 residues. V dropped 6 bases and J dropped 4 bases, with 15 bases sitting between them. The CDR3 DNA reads TGTGCCAGCAGCCCCCCGGGGTCCTTCTATGGCTACACCTTC. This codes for CASSPPGSFYGYTF.

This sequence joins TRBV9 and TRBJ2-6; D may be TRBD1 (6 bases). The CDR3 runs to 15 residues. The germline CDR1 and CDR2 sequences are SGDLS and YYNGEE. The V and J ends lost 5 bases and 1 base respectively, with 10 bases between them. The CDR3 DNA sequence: TGTGCCAGCAGTGTTACAGGGTCTGGGGCCAACGTCCTGACTTTC. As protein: CASSVTGSGANVLTF.

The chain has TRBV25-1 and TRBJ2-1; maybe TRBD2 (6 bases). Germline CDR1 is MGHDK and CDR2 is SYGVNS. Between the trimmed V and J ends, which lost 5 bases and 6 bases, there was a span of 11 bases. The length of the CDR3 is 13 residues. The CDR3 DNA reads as TGTGCCAGCAGTACGGGAGCGGGCAATGAGCAGTTCTTC. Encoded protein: CASSTGAGNEQFF.

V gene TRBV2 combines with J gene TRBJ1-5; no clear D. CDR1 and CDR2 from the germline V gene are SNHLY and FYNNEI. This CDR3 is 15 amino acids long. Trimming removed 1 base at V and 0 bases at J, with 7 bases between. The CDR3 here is CASSEGKVSNQPQHF. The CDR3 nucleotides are TGTGCCAGCAGTGAAGGCAAGGTTAGCAATCAGCCCCAGCATTTT. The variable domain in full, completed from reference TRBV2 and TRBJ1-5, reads EPEVTQTPSHQVTQMGQEVILRCVPISNHLYFYWYRQILGQKVEFLVSFYNNEISEKSEIFDDQFSVERPDGSNFTLKIRSTKLEDSAMYFCASSEGKVSNQPQHFGDGTRLSIL.

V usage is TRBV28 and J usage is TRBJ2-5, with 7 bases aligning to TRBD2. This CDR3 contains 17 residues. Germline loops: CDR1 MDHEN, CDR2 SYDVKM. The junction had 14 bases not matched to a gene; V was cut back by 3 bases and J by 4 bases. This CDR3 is CASSFGVVAGDGETQYF. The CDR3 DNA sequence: TGTGCCAGCAGTTTTGGGGTAGTGGCGGGAGACGGAGAGACCCAGTACTTC.

The CDR3 reads CAWSAGGPFKNTEAFF. CDR3 in DNA: TGTGCCTGGAGCGCAGGGGGCCCGTTTAAAAACACTGAAGCTTTCTTT. This rearrangement joins TRBV30 to TRBJ1-1, with 8 bases that match TRBD1. V dropped 3 bases and J dropped 2; count of bases not matched to a gene: 11. CDR1 is GTSNPN and CDR2 is SVGIG in the germline V gene (reference sequence). The length of the CDR3 is 16 residues. Drawing the rest from reference TRBV30 and TRBJ1-1, the complete variable domain is SQTIHQWPATLVQPVGSPLSLECTVEGTSNPNLYWYRQAAGRGLQLLFYSVGIGQISSEVPQNLSASRPQDRQFILSSKKLLLSDSGFYLCAWSAGGPFKNTEAFFGQGTRLTVV.

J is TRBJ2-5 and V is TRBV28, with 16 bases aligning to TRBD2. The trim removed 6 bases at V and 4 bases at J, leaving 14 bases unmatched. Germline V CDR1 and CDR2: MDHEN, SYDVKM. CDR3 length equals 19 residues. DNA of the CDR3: TGTGCCAGCAGACGCGAGGTGGGGACTAGCGGGAGGGCCTTAGAGACCCAGTACTTC. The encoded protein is CASRREVGTSGRALETQYF.

For the CDR3, the DNA is TGTGCCAGCAGCCAAGGGTGGGGCCTGGGAGTCGATGAGCAGTTCTTC. Translating it yields CASSQGWGLGVDEQFF. V and J are TRBV3-1 and TRBJ2-1, with D perhaps matching TRBD1 or TRBD2 (5 bases each). Germline lookup yields CDR1 LGHDT and CDR2 YNNKEL (reference sequence). The CDR3 consists of 16 residues. The ends were cut back, 1 base at V and 8 bases at J, with 18 bases in the middle.

The CDR3 coding sequence is TGTGCCAGCAGTTACTCCTCTACAGGGAAACCCCAGCATTTT. The encoded protein is CASSYSSTGKPQHF. V and J are TRBV6-6 and TRBJ1-5; tentative D call: TRBD1 (6 bases). The CDR3 has 14 amino acids. CDR1 is MNHNY, CDR2 SVGAGI, per germline (reference sequence). V lost 0 bases and J 10 bases, leaving 13 bases between the germline ends.